A selection of T cell receptor beta chains follows, all from one sample in a study of neurological immune-mediated disorders. TCRdb reprocessed the 5' RACE reads with MiXCR, giving one entry per CDR3 protein. The table has over 45,000 distinct CDR3 sequences, about 3.5% seen once. Sequencing was carried out using PBMCs. These receptors came from a man aged 35-49 years with multiple sclerosis. Each CDR3 is given with its conserved first and last residue. A D gene is named only where the DNA matches it firmly. Expanded clones are given a class, and other clones once, few, many or no size at all.

V	size	J	D	CDR3	DNA
TRBV3-1	many	TRBJ1-5	.	CASSQDLRQPQHF	TGTGCCAGCAGCCAAGATCTTAGGCAGCCCCAGCATTTT
TRBV29-1	many	TRBJ1-1	TRBD1	CSVTGREDTEAFF	TGCAGCGTGACAGGGAGGGAAGACACTGAAGCTTTCTTT
TRBV12-3/TRBV12-4	many	TRBJ1-5	.	CASSSLYQPQHF	TGTGCCAGCAGTTCCCTGTATCAGCCCCAGCATTTT
TRBV7-9	many	TRBJ2-7	TRBD2	CASSIARGGSYEQYF	TGTGCCAGCAGCATAGCTCGGGGGGGGTCCTACGAGCAGTACTTC
TRBV12-3/TRBV12-4	many	TRBJ2-1	.	CASSLVLERSYNEQFF	TGTGCCAGCAGTTTAGTCCTGGAAAGGTCCTACAATGAGCAGTTCTTC
TRBV4-1	many	TRBJ1-4	TRBD1	CASSQEQGAANEKLFF	TGCGCCAGCAGCCAAGAGCAGGGGGCGGCTAATGAAAAACTGTTTTTT
TRBV27	.	TRBJ1-6	.	CASRGATYNSPLHF	TGTGCCAGCAGGGGCGCCACCTATAATTCACCCCTCCACTTT
TRBV7-2	many	TRBJ2-3	TRBD2	CASSFSSGATDTQYF	TGTGCCAGCAGCTTTAGCAGCGGGGCCACAGATACGCAGTATTTT
TRBV2	many	TRBJ1-1	TRBD1	CASSADRDFEAFF	TGTGCCAGCAGTGCTGACAGGGACTTTGAAGCTTTCTTT
TRBV11-2	many	TRBJ2-5	.	CASSLAGVETQYF	TGTGCCAGCAGCTTAGCAGGGGTGGAGACCCAGTACTTC
TRBV12-3/TRBV12-4	many	TRBJ1-5	.	CASSFMRGDQPQHF	TGTGCCAGCAGTTTTATGAGGGGAGATCAGCCCCAGCATTTT
TRBV3-1	many	TRBJ2-7	.	CASSQSAGTYEQYF	TGTGCCAGCAGCCAGTCGGCTGGGACCTACGAGCAGTACTTC
TRBV11-2	many	TRBJ2-5	.	CASSNQGPPETQYF	TGTGCCAGCAGCAACCAGGGACCTCCGGAGACCCAGTACTTC
TRBV7-9	many	TRBJ2-2	.	CASRRDDTGELFF	TGTGCCAGCAGGCGGGACGACACCGGGGAGCTGTTTTTT
TRBV4-1	many	TRBJ1-1	.	CASSGRTMNTEAFF	TGCGCCAGCTCTGGACGGACCATGAACACTGAAGCTTTCTTT
TRBV5-1	many	TRBJ1-4	.	CASSLVGSGGEKLFF	TGCGCCAGCAGCTTGGTAGGGTCCGGAGGAGAAAAACTGTTTTTT
TRBV6-5	.	TRBJ1-2	TRBD1	CASSDRERDGYTF	TGTGCCAGCAGTGACAGGGAGAGGGATGGCTACACCTTC
TRBV10-3	many	TRBJ2-5	TRBD1	CATTGVEETQYF	TGTGCCACGACAGGGGTGGAGGAGACCCAGTACTTC
TRBV6-2/TRBV6-3	many	TRBJ2-7	TRBD2	CASSREGEQYF	TGTGCCAGCTCCCGGGAGGGCGAGCAGTACTTC
TRBV11-2	many	TRBJ2-3	.	CASSPQISTDTQYF	TGTGCCAGCAGCCCCCAGATTAGCACAGATACGCAGTATTTT
TRBV15	many	TRBJ1-2	TRBD1	CATSRDYGQAWYTF	TGTGCCACCAGCAGAGATTACGGACAGGCTTGGTACACCTTC
TRBV5-1	many	TRBJ2-2	.	CASSLEGELFF	TGCGCCAGCAGCTTGGAGGGGGAGCTGTTTTTT
TRBV6-5	many	TRBJ2-2	TRBD2	CASSYSSGGADTGELFF	TGTGCCAGCAGTTACTCTAGCGGGGGGGCCGACACCGGGGAGCTGTTTTTT
TRBV5-1	many	TRBJ2-2	TRBD2	CASSFLPDSGGTGELFF	TGCGCCAGCAGCTTCCTCCCCGATAGCGGGGGCACCGGGGAGCTGTTTTTT
TRBV5-1	many	TRBJ2-1	TRBD1	CASSEGQGAREFF	TGCGCCAGCAGCGAAGGGCAGGGGGCCCGGGAATTCTTC
TRBV12-3/TRBV12-4	many	TRBJ2-1	.	CASSLWQGLSYNEQFF	TGTGCCAGCAGTTTATGGCAGGGTCTCTCCTACAATGAGCAGTTCTTC
TRBV28	.	TRBJ2-7	.	CASPRTYEQYF	TGTGCCAGCCCGAGGACCTACGAGCAGTACTTC
TRBV7-3	many	TRBJ2-5	TRBD1	CASSIGQGGRETQYF	TGTGCCAGCAGCATCGGACAGGGGGGTAGAGAGACCCAGTACTTC
TRBV5-1	many	TRBJ1-1	TRBD1	CASSLDLTTGMVMTEAFF	TGCGCCAGCAGCCTCGACCTCACGACAGGGATGGTGATGACTGAAGCTTTCTTT
TRBV20-1	many	TRBJ2-2	TRBD1	CSAAGTANTGELFF	TGCAGTGCAGCCGGGACAGCGAACACCGGGGAGCTGTTTTTT
TRBV9	many	TRBJ2-1	.	CASSVLEFNEQFF	TGTGCCAGCAGCGTATTAGAGTTCAATGAGCAGTTCTTC
TRBV6-6	many	TRBJ1-1	TRBD1	CASSLRQGGNTEAFF	TGTGCCAGCAGCCTGAGACAGGGGGGGAACACTGAAGCTTTCTTT
TRBV20-1	few	TRBJ2-4	.	CSGQAGLLLNIQYF	TGCAGTGGTCAGGCAGGGCTTTTGTTAAACATTCAGTACTTC
TRBV5-1	many	TRBJ1-3	TRBD1	CASSQLTGANGNTIYF	TGCGCCAGCAGCCAATTGACAGGGGCAAACGGAAACACCATATATTTT
TRBV6-5	many	TRBJ2-3	TRBD2	CASSLEAGVDTQYF	TGTGCCAGCAGTTTAGAAGCGGGGGTGGATACGCAGTATTTT
TRBV20-1	many	TRBJ2-5	TRBD2	CSASLAGGLQETQYF	TGCAGTGCTAGCCTTGCGGGGGGCCTCCAAGAGACCCAGTACTTC
TRBV21-1	many	TRBJ2-7	.	CASSKPWGEQYF	TGTGCCAGCAGCAAACCCTGGGGCGAGCAGTACTTC
TRBV12-3/TRBV12-4	many	TRBJ1-5	.	CASSRNPTGSNQPQHF	TGTGCCAGCAGTCGCAACCCGACCGGTAGCAATCAGCCCCAGCATTTT
TRBV7-2	many	TRBJ1-2	.	CASSLRTDTYYGYTF	TGTGCCAGCAGCTTAAGAACCGACACATACTATGGCTACACCTTC
TRBV20-1	many	TRBJ1-2	TRBD1	CSAHHPGTGAYGYTF	TGCAGTGCCCATCACCCGGGGACAGGGGCTTATGGCTACACCTTC
TRBV6-6	many	TRBJ2-2	.	CASSLSSPSVGTGELFF	TGTGCCAGCAGCCTTTCCTCACCCAGCGTGGGAACCGGGGAGCTGTTTTTT
TRBV29-1	many	TRBJ2-3	.	CSVLSVARAQYF	TGCAGCGTTCTATCGGTGGCTAGAGCGCAGTATTTT
TRBV5-1	many	TRBJ1-1	.	CASTKTVASNTEAFF	TGCGCCAGCACGAAGACGGTGGCCTCGAACACTGAAGCTTTCTTT
TRBV7-9	.	TRBJ1-6	TRBD1	CASSLGGTGQSPLNF	TGTGCCAGCAGCCTAGGGGGGACAGGGCAATCACCCCTCAACTTT
TRBV20-1	many	TRBJ2-7	.	CSASSPTYEQYF	TGCAGTGCTAGTTCTCCCACCTACGAGCAGTACTTC
TRBV20-1	many	TRBJ2-5	.	CSARDRGEQETQYF	TGCAGTGCTAGAGATCGAGGGGAACAAGAGACCCAGTACTTC
TRBV20-1	many	TRBJ2-1	.	CSAVGGSSYNEQFF	TGCAGTGCAGTAGGGGGTTCTTCCTACAATGAGCAGTTCTTC
TRBV11-2	many	TRBJ1-2	.	CASSQGRADGYTF	TGTGCCAGCAGCCAAGGGAGGGCGGATGGCTACACCTTC
TRBV27	.	TRBJ1-5	.	CASSLDVGQPQNF	TGTGCCAGCAGTTTAGACGTTGGTCAGCCCCAGAATTTT
TRBV7-2	.	TRBJ2-3	TRBD1	CASRGQGTRDTQYF	TGTGCCAGCAGGGGACAGGGAACGAGGGATACGCAGTATTTT
TRBV6-5	many	TRBJ2-3	.	CASSPDGVTDTQYF	TGTGCCAGCAGTCCCGACGGGGTAACAGATACGCAGTATTTT
TRBV20-1	many	TRBJ1-6	TRBD1	CSAREVVRGSSPLHF	TGCAGTGCTAGAGAAGTGGTCAGGGGGAGTTCACCCCTCCACTTT
TRBV12-5	many	TRBJ2-7	.	CASGLGISYEQYF	TGTGCTAGTGGTTTGGGGATATCCTACGAGCAGTACTTC